What follows are 5 T cell receptor beta chains derived from one specimen sequenced in a study of lymphopenia after photon versus proton radiotherapy. Measured with immunoSEQ multiplex PCR; TCRdb has only the in-frame clones, and not every one. The data contain roughly 30,000 clones, 81% of them singletons. Here the sequenced sample was peripheral blood, taken from a patient treated with photon-based radiotherapy. Receptors were obtained from a man aged 50-59 years with gastric cancer.

The rearrangement links TRBV4-1 to TRBJ1-6; D might be TRBD1 (5 bases). Trimming took 4 bases from V and 8 from J, leaving 12 bases between them. The CDR3 runs 14 residues. Germline V gene sequence: CDR1 MGHRA, CDR2 YSYEKL. This chain's CDR3 is CASSPPQADSPLHF. The DNA of the CDR3 is TGCGCCAGCAGCCCCCCACAGGCGGATTCACCCCTCCACTTT.

The chain carries TRBV5-8 and TRBJ1-1, with D perhaps matching TRBD1 (5 bases). There are 14 residues in the CDR3. V was cut by 2 bases and J by 6 bases, with 14 bases left in between. Looked up from germline, CDR1 is SGHTS and CDR2 is YDEGEE. The CDR3, as DNA: TGTGCCAGCAGCTTTGGGGTCCAGGGCGCTGAAGCTTTCTTT. The encoded protein is CASSFGVQGAEAFF.

This clone appeared once. CDR3 amino acids: CARSLGWGHQEAYNEQFF. The DNA of the CDR3 is TGTGCCAGAAGCTTGGGATGGGGACACCAAGAAGCTTACAATGAGCAGTTCTTC. V usage is TRBV5-3 and J usage is TRBJ2-1; maybe TRBD1 (6 bases). TRBV5-3 counts as an open reading frame of uncertain function. V was clipped by 0 bases and J by 4 bases, with 20 bases between them. The CDR3 contains 18 residues.

The V call is TRBV5-6, the J call TRBJ1-2; no clear D gene. Germline CDR1 SGHDT, CDR2 YYEEEE. The length of the CDR3 is 13 residues. With 2 bases removed from V and 6 bases from J, the gap between germline ends came to 11 bases. The CDR3 region is CASSLGNTHGYTF. Here the CDR3 DNA reads TGTGCCAGCAGCTTAGGAAATACCCATGGCTACACCTTC.

V usage is TRBV30 and J usage is TRBJ2-1; D gene uncertain. The CDR3 length is 13 residues. Germline V gene sequence: CDR1 GTSNPN, CDR2 SVGIG (reference sequence). V was clipped by 2 bases and J by 9 bases, with 14 bases between them. The CDR3, as DNA: TGTGCCTGGAGTTCAGGTGAAGCCGGTGAGCAGTTCTTC. This translates into CAWSSGEAGEQFF. The whole variable domain, filled in from reference TRBV30 and TRBJ2-1, reads SQTIHQWPATLVQPVGSPLSLECTVEGTSNPNLYWYRQAAGRGLQLLFYSVGIGQISSEVPQNLSASRPQDRQFILSSKKLLLSDSGFYLCAWSSGEAGEQFFGPGTRLTVL.